Given below is one T cell receptor (beta chain) in context. This record comes from a study of shared clonotypes between healthy human individuals. At the level of the study: With ages of 18 to 49, the donors were a couple of women and a few men.

300 ng DNA, roughly 27,000 T cell genomes, went into unsorted PBMC replicate PCRs. Generated by immunoSEQ multiplex PCR, the TCRdb table keeps only in-frame clones and is missing some. The repertoire holds hundreds of thousands of clones, more than 70% seen once, with 9.5% to 15% in the top ten. The CDR3 sequence is 15 residues long. Per the germline V gene, CDR1 is SGHRS and CDR2 is YFSETQ. Trimming pared 4 bases from V and 7 bases from J, leaving 17 bases between. Sample: PBMCs. The sequence was obtained from a woman aged 35 to 49 in good health. Some clones in this sample may be carry-over from other donors' samples. The gene calls are TRBV5-1 and TRBJ1-4; tentative D call: TRBD1 (5 bases). The CDR3 sequence: CASSTGTPQGEKLFF. As DNA, the CDR3 is TGCGCCAGCAGCACGGGGACGCCCCAGGGTGAAAAACTGTTTTTT.